The clone carrying this TCR beta chain showed up just a few times. The antigen remains unidentified. Unique molecular identifiers were present on the cDNA, which also gained a universal primer site by template switching. Using its own MiXCR run on the 5' RACE reads, TCRdb lists one record per CDR3 protein. The sample includes roughly 240,000 distinct CDR3 sequences, around 7% of them seen just once. These data belong to a study of identical twins. Study conclusions and caveats: Insertion counts were lower in abundant cord blood beta clonotypes, a trend that memory repertoires did not show.

The V gene lost 6 bases and the J gene lost 2 bases, with 14 bases spanning the gap. The CDR3 is 15 amino acids. Germline loops: CDR1 SGHVS, CDR2 FQNEAQ. These same records also appear under a second study, on yellow fever vaccine responses in identical twins.

Sequenced sample: memory (CD45RO+) T cells sorted from blood. The J gene is TRBJ1-5, the V gene TRBV7-8; D may be TRBD1 (6 bases). The sequence derives from a young woman in good health. This CDR3 reads CASRASGVGNQPQHF. In nucleotides, the CDR3 is TGTGCCAGCAGAGCATCAGGGGTGGGCAATCAGCCCCAGCATTTT.